The 5 T cell receptor beta chains reported below all come from one sample, sequenced in a study of cytomegalovirus exposure and HLA in healthy donors. 60 Vbeta and 13 Jbeta primers were used in PCR. Sequenced by immunoSEQ multiplex PCR; TCRdb stores in-frame clones only, minus some. The sample has approximately 110,000 clones, roughly 82% seen once; the top ten hold over 10%. Sequenced input: PBMCs. These TCRs come from a woman in her forties in good health and CMV-seropositive.

The CDR3 region is CASSPPTGTLSGNTIYF. The CDR3 region has the DNA TGTGCCAGCAGCCCCCCGACGGGAACCCTCTCTGGAAACACCATATATTTT. V is TRBV11-2 and J is TRBJ1-3; D gene ambiguous. Trimming pared 5 bases from V and 0 bases from J, leaving 17 bases between. Germline CDR1 and CDR2: SGHAT and FQNNGV. This CDR3 has 17 amino acids.

This rearrangement joins TRBV18 to TRBJ2-6; D possibly corresponds to TRBD1 (6 bases). Germline V lookup: CDR1 KGHSH, CDR2 LQKENI. The CDR3 is 17 amino acids. Trimming pared 4 bases from V and 0 bases from J, leaving 13 bases between. CDR3 sequence reads: CASSQQGTFSGANVLTF. The CDR3 nucleotides read TGTGCCAGCTCACAACAGGGTACGTTCTCTGGGGCCAACGTCCTGACTTTC.

This clone has only one observation. This chain connects TRBV30 to TRBJ1-5; D is unresolved. V was pared by 0 bases and J by 0 bases, with 6 bases between. CDR1 and CDR2 from the germline V gene are GTSNPN and SVGIG (reference sequence). The CDR3 contains 14 residues. This CDR3 is CAWSVDSSNQPQHF. The CDR3 region has the DNA TGTGCCTGGAGTGTCGACTCTAGCAATCAGCCCCAGCATTTT.

This clone was seen more than once but under ten times. The V and J genes are TRBV2 and TRBJ1-4, with TRBD1 matching 7 bases. Trimming cost V 1 base and J 4 bases; bases outside gene matches: 3. Germline-derived CDR1 and CDR2 are SNHLY and FYNNEI. The CDR3 contains 15 residues. The DNA of the CDR3 is TGTGCCAGCAGTGAAGACAGGGGTTTTAATGAAAAACTGTTTTTT. Protein: CASSEDRGFNEKLFF.

The table lists this clone with a count of one. The chain recombines TRBV5-1 with TRBJ2-7; TRBD2 matches 9 bases. CDR1 is SGHRS and CDR2 is YFSETQ in the germline V gene. This CDR3 spans 17 amino acids. V trimming: 0 bases; J trimming: 4 bases; junction bases outside the gene matches: 11. CDR3 sequence reads: CASSLGALGTSTYEQYF. CDR3 DNA: TGCGCCAGCAGCTTGGGAGCTCTAGGGACTAGCACGTACGAGCAGTACTTC. The entire variable domain, with the rest obtained from reference TRBV5-1 and TRBJ2-7, is as follows: KAGVTQTPRYLIKTRGQQVTLSCSPISGHRSVSWYQQTPGQGLQFLFEYFSETQRNKGNFPGRFSGRQFSNSRSEMNVSTLELGDSALYLCASSLGALGTSTYEQYFGPGTRLTVT.